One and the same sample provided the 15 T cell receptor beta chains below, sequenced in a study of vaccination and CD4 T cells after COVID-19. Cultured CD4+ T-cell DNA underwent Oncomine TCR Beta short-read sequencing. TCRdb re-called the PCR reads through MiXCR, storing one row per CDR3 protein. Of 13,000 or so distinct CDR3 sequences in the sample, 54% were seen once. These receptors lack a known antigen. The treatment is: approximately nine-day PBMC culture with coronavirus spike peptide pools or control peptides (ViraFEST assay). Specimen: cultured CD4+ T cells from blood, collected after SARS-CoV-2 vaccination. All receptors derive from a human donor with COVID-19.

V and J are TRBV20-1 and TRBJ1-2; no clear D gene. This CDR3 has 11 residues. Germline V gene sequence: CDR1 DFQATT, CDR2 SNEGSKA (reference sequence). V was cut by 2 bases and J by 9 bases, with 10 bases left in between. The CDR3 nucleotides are TGCAGTGCTAGATACGGGCGTAGCTACACCTTC. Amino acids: CSARYGRSYTF.

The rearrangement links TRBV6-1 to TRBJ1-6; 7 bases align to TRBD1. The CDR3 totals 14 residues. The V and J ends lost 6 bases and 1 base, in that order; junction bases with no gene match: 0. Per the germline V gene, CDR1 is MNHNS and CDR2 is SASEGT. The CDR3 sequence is CASRQGSYNSPLHF. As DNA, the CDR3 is TGTGCCAGCAGACAGGGGTCCTATAATTCACCCCTCCACTTT.

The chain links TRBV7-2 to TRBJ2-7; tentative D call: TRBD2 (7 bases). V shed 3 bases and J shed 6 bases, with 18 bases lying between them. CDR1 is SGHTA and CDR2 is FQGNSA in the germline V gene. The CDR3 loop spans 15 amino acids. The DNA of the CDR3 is TGTGCCAGCAGCTTCCTTCCCGGGGGGCTAGGCGAGCAGTACTTC. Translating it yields CASSFLPGGLGEQYF.

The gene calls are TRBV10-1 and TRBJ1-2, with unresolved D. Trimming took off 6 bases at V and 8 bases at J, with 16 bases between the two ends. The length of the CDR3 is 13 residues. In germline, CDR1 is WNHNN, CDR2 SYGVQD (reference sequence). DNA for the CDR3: TGCGCCAGCAGCGAGAGAACCAGGAGCGGCTACACCTTC. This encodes CASSERTRSGYTF.

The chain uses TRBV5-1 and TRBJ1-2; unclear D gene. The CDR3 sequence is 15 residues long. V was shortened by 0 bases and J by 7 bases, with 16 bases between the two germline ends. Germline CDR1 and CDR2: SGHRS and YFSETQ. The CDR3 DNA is TGCGCCAGCAGCTTGGATGGGGTTACAGATATTGGCTACACCTTC. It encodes CASSLDGVTDIGYTF.

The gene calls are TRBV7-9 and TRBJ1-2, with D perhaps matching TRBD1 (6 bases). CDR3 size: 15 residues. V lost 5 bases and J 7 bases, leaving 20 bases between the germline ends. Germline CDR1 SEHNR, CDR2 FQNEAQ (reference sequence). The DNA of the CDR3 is TGTGCCAGCAGCAATTCGGACAGTGCTAAGGGTGGCTACACCTTC. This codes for CASSNSDSAKGGYTF.

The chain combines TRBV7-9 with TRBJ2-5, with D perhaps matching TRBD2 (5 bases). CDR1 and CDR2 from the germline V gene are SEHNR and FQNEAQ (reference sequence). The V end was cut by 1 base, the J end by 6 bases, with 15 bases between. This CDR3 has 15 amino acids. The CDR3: CASSLGHSAVQTQYF. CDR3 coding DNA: TGTGCCAGCAGCTTAGGTCATAGCGCCGTACAGACCCAGTACTTC. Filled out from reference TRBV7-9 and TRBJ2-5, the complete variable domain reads DTGVSQNPRHKITKRGQNVTFRCDPISEHNRLYWYRQTLGQGPEFLTYFQNEAQLEKSRLLSDRFSAERPKGSFSTLEIQRTEQGDSAMYLCASSLGHSAVQTQYFGPGTRLLVL.

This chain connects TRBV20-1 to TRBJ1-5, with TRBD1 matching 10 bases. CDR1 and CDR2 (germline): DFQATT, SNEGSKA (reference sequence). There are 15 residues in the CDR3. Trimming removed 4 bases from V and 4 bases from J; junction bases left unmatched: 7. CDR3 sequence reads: CSAITGQGGNQPQHF. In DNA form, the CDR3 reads TGCAGTGCTATAACAGGACAGGGGGGGAATCAGCCCCAGCATTTT.

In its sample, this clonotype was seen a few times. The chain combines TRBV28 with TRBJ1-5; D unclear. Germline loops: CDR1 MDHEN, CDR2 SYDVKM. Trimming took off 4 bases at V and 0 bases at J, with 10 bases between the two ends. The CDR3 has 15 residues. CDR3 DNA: TGTGCCAGCAGTTCCAGGATCCATAGCAATCAGCCCCAGCATTTT. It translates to CASSSRIHSNQPQHF.

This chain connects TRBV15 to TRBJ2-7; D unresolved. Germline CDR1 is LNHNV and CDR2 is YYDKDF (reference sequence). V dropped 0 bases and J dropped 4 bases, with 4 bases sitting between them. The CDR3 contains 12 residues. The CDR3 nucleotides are TGTGCCACCAGCAGAGATGGATACGAGCAGTACTTC. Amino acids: CATSRDGYEQYF. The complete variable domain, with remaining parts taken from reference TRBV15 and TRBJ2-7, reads DAMVIQNPRYQVTQFGKPVTLSCSQTLNHNVMYWYQQKSSQAPKLLFHYYDKDFNNEADTPDNFQSRRPNTSFCFLDIRSPGLGDTAMYLCATSRDGYEQYFGPGTRLTVT.

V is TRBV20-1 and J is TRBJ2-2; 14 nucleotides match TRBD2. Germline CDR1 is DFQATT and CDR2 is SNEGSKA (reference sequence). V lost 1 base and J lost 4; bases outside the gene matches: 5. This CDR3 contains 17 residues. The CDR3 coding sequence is TGCAGTGCTAGAGTGAGACTAGCGGGGGGGCCCACCGGGGAGCTGTTTTTT. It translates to CSARVRLAGGPTGELFF.

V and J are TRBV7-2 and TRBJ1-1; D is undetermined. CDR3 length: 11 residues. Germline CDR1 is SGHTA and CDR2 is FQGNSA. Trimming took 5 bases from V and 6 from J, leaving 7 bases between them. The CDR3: CASSTRSEAFF. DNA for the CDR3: TGTGCCAGCAGCACACGGTCTGAAGCTTTCTTT.

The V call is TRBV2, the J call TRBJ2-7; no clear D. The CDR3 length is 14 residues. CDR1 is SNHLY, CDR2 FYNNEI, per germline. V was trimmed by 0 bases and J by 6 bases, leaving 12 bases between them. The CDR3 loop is CASSEARIISEQYF. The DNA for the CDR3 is TGTGCCAGCAGTGAAGCGCGAATCATCAGCGAGCAGTACTTC. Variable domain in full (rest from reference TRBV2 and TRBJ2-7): EPEVTQTPSHQVTQMGQEVILRCVPISNHLYFYWYRQILGQKVEFLVSFYNNEISEKSEIFDDQFSVERPDGSNFTLKIRSTKLEDSAMYFCASSEARIISEQYFGPGTRLTVT.

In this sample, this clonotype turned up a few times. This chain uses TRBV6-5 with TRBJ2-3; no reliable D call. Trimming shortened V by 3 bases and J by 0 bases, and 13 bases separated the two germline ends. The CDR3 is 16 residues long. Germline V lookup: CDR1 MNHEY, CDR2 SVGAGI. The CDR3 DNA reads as TGTGCCAGCAGTTATGATGGCCGATCTAGCACAGATACGCAGTATTTT. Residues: CASSYDGRSSTDTQYF.

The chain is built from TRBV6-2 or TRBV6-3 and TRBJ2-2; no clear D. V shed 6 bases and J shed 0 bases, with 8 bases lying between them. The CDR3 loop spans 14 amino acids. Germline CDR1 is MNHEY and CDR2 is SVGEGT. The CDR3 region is CASRFSSNTGELFF. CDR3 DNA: TGTGCCAGCAGGTTCAGTTCGAACACCGGGGAGCTGTTTTTT.